A selection of T cell receptor beta chains follows, all from one sample in a study of blood T cell repertoires in COVID-19. TCRdb keeps only in-frame clones here, not all; method: immunoSEQ multiplex PCR. The table shows about 250,000 clones, with roughly 80% occurring only once. Sequenced sample: peripheral blood. Receptor source: a person aged 65-85 years with COVID-19, enrolled during active disease. The CDR3 runs from the conserved cysteine through the conserved F or W. A D gene is named only where the DNA matches it firmly. Only part of the rows carry a size: once, few, many, or a class if the clone is expanded.

>.|.|TRBJ1-5|TRBV28
TGTGCCAGCAGCCCCGGGAGTAGCAATCAGCCCCAGCATTTT
CASSPGSSNQPQHF
>.|.|TRBJ1-1|TRBV19
TGTGCCACCCGTGACAGACAAAACACTGAAGCTTTCTTT
CATRDRQNTEAFF
>.|.|TRBJ2-2|TRBV7-9
TGTGCCGGGGCAGGGGAATCCACCGGGGAGCTGTTTTTT
CAGAGESTGELFF
>TRBD2|.|TRBJ2-7|TRBV5-4
TGTGCCAGCAGCTCGGGGACTAGCGGGAGAAACTCCTACGAGCAGTACTTC
CASSSGTSGRNSYEQYF
>TRBD1|.|TRBJ1-2|TRBV3-1/TRBV3-2
TGTGCCAGCAGCCCTACGCCGGGACAGGGGGCGCGATCTGGCTACACCTTC
CASSPTPGQGARSGYTF
>TRBD2|.|TRBJ2-7|TRBV7-9
TGTGCCAGCAGCCAACCCTCTGGGGGACTAGCGGACTCGGAGCAGTACTTC
CASSQPSGGLADSEQYF
>TRBD1|.|TRBJ2-7|TRBV5-5
TGTGCCAGCAGCCACGACAGGGGTTCGCCGAACGAGCAGTACTTC
CASSHDRGSPNEQYF
>TRBD1|once|TRBJ2-7|TRBV6-1
TGTGCCACTGAGGGGGCAGGGGCGTCCTACGAGCAGTACTTC
CATEGAGASYEQYF
>TRBD1|.|TRBJ1-2|TRBV4-2
TGTGCCAGCAGCCAAGAGGCAATGGCAGGGGGCGCGTTGGGCTACACCTTC
CASSQEAMAGGALGYTF
>TRBD1|.|TRBJ2-3|TRBV5-1
TGCGCCAGCAGCACGGATACAGGGGGGACAGATACGCAGTATTTT
CASSTDTGGTDTQYF
>.|few|TRBJ1-2|TRBV12-3/TRBV12-4
TGTGCCAGCAGTTTTATCGGGGGCTATGGCTACACCTTC
CASSFIGGYGYTF